These 23 T cell receptor beta chains were sequenced from one sample in a study of CD8+ T cells in alopecia areata. Reverse transcription of extracted RNA yielded cDNA, which provided the sequencing template. TCRdb's table, derived via immunoSEQ multiplex PCR, lists solely in-frame clones and lacks some. Among about 130,000 clones listed, 49% were seen once. This specimen consisted of CD8+ T cells sorted from blood, obtained at week 0. The receptors stem from a human donor with alopecia areata.

The CDR3 here is CASSAPGTSGVLGETQYF. The CDR3 nucleotides read TGTGCCAGCAGCGCCCCCGGGACTAGCGGGGTACTAGGGGAGACCCAGTACTTC. The V gene is TRBV9, the J gene TRBJ2-5, with 13 bases that match TRBD2. Germline lookup yields CDR1 SGDLS and CDR2 YYNGEE. This CDR3 contains 18 residues. V was pared by 3 bases and J by 5 bases, with 13 bases of the junction left unmatched.

V and J are TRBV27 and TRBJ2-5, with D perhaps matching TRBD1 (6 bases). The CDR3 is made up of 14 amino acids. Trimming left V 5 bases short and J 5 bases short, with 15 bases between. Germline V gene lookup returns CDR1 MNHEY and CDR2 SMNVEV (reference sequence). CDR3 loop: CASSLNGQRETQYF. The CDR3 nucleotides are TGTGCCAGCAGTCTCAATGGACAGAGGGAGACCCAGTACTTC.

The chain couples TRBV7-8 to TRBJ1-2; unclear D gene. CDR3 length: 18 residues. Germline assignment: CDR1 SGHVS and CDR2 FQNEAQ. V dropped 2 bases and J dropped 1 base, with 20 bases sitting between them. The CDR3 sequence: CASSLSIGQSWDNYGYTF. The CDR3 DNA sequence: TGTGCCAGCAGCTTAAGTATAGGGCAGAGTTGGGATAACTATGGCTACACCTTC.

This clone has a handful of counts. The chain recombines TRBV6-5 with TRBJ2-7; perhaps TRBD2 as D (7 bases). This CDR3 contains 14 residues. Germline-derived CDR1 and CDR2 are MNHEY and SVGAGI. V lost 6 bases and J lost 7, with 19 bases in between. CDR3 coding DNA: TGTGCCAGCAGGCACTCAGGGGAGGGGGGGGAGCAGTACTTC. Translation: CASRHSGEGGEQYF.

The rearrangement links TRBV12-5 to TRBJ2-1, with a weak D call TRBD2 (5 bases). CDR1 LGHNT and CDR2 FRNRAP come from the germline V gene. Trimming removed 10 bases at V and 4 bases at J, with 14 bases between. The length of the CDR3 is 13 residues. The CDR3 spells CATSPGGYNEQFF. DNA of the CDR3: TGTGCTACCAGCCCCGGAGGTTACAATGAGCAGTTCTTC.

This chain connects TRBV4-1 to TRBJ2-3; TRBD1 is a possible D gene (6 bases). CDR1 is MGHRA and CDR2 is YSYEKL in the germline V gene. The ends were cut back, 1 base at V and 4 bases at J, with 18 bases in the middle. The length of the CDR3 is 17 residues. The CDR3 nucleotides are TGCGCCAGCAGCCAAGGAGGGTGGGCAGGGGATCCAGATACGCAGTATTTT. Amino acids: CASSQGGWAGDPDTQYF.

This clone was detected a few times. The CDR3: CASRDPPDTEAFF. CDR3 nucleotides: TGTGCCAGCCGCGATCCCCCCGACACTGAAGCTTTCTTT. The gene calls are TRBV19 and TRBJ1-1; D is undetermined. Trimming stripped 9 bases from V and 3 bases from J, with 14 bases between. CDR3 size: 13 residues. Germline V lookup: CDR1 LNHDA, CDR2 SQIVND (reference sequence).

The chain carries TRBV7-9 and TRBJ2-7; D perhaps matches TRBD1 (5 bases). Trimming removed 1 base from V and 2 bases from J, with 15 bases in between. CDR3 length equals 16 residues. Germline V gene sequence: CDR1 SEHNR, CDR2 FQNEAQ (reference sequence). In DNA, the CDR3 is TGTGCCAGCAGCTTAGGCCCAGGGCAGCCGACCTACGAGCAGTACTTC. This codes for CASSLGPGQPTYEQYF.

This chain connects TRBV27 to TRBJ1-2; D possibly corresponds to TRBD1 (5 bases). Per germline, CDR1 MNHEY and CDR2 SMNVEV (reference sequence). The CDR3 contains 15 residues. V lost 2 bases, J lost 4 bases, and 14 bases lay in between. CDR3 region: CASSLGGTGVYGYTF. CDR3 sequence (DNA): TGTGCCAGCAGTTTAGGGGGTACCGGGGTCTATGGCTACACCTTC.

The chain recombines TRBV6-5 with TRBJ2-3; TRBD2 aligns across 8 bases. Germline CDR1 is MNHEY and CDR2 is SVGAGI. V lost 2 bases and J lost 14; bases outside the gene matches: 6. The CDR3 totals 12 residues. Here the CDR3 DNA reads TGTGCCAGCAGTTACGCCGGGGGGGTGCCGTATTTT. This translates into CASSYAGGVPYF.

Only one count was recorded for this clone. V and J are TRBV11-2 and TRBJ2-1; a possible D gene is TRBD2 (5 bases). V lost 1 base to trimming and J lost 1 base, with 5 bases between them. There are 14 residues in the CDR3. Looked up from germline, CDR1 is SGHAT and CDR2 is FQNNGV. In nucleotides, the CDR3 is TGTGCCAGCAGCTTAGGGAGGTCCTACAATGAGCAGTTCTTC. Protein sequence: CASSLGRSYNEQFF.

The chain links TRBV4-3 to TRBJ2-7; the match to TRBD1 covers 8 bases. CDR1 and CDR2 (germline): LGHNA, YSLEER. The J segment lost 3 bases and the V segment lost 1 base, leaving 11 bases of the junction unmatched. This CDR3 contains 17 residues. CDR3: CASSQVFKGQGDYEQYF. CDR3 nucleotide sequence: TGCGCCAGCAGCCAAGTCTTCAAAGGACAGGGAGACTACGAGCAGTACTTC.

The chain uses TRBV6-4 and TRBJ2-2; D is uncertain. The CDR3 spans 14 residues. In germline, CDR1 is MRHNA, CDR2 SNTAGT. The ends were cut back, 4 bases at V and 3 bases at J, with 9 bases in the middle. The CDR3 region has the DNA TGTGCCAGCAGTGCACGGGCGGACACCGGGGAGCTGTTTTTT. Protein: CASSARADTGELFF.

In this sample, this clone turned up once. The gene calls are TRBV2 and TRBJ2-7, with D uncertain. The V gene lost 3 bases and the J gene lost 3 bases, with 6 bases spanning the gap. Germline V gene data show CDR1 as SNHLY and CDR2 as FYNNEI. The CDR3 has 12 residues. CDR3 coding DNA: TGTGCCAGCAGTGATCGGGTCTACGAGCAGTACTTC. This gives the protein CASSDRVYEQYF.

The genes are TRBV5-4 and TRBJ2-2; D call uncertain. CDR3 length: 16 amino acids. Trimming stripped 0 bases from V and 0 bases from J, with 9 bases between. Germline CDR1 reads SGHNT; CDR2 reads YYREEE (reference sequence). DNA for the CDR3: TGTGCCAGCAGCTTGGTGGACGGAGCGAACACCGGGGAGCTGTTTTTT. Protein product: CASSLVDGANTGELFF.

This clone was picked up one time. The chain combines TRBV6-5 with TRBJ2-7; D uncertain. The ends were cut back, 6 bases at V and 2 bases at J, with 17 bases in the middle. From germline, CDR1 is MNHEY and CDR2 SVGAGI. This CDR3 comprises 15 residues. CDR3 in DNA: TGTGCCAGCAGACCCCAAGAAAGGATCACCTACGAGCAGTACTTC. Its protein is CASRPQERITYEQYF.

The chain has TRBV27 and TRBJ2-3; D is perhaps TRBD2 (5 bases). V was clipped by 5 bases and J by 4 bases, with 13 bases between them. Per germline, CDR1 MNHEY and CDR2 SMNVEV (reference sequence). The CDR3 is 14 amino acids. The CDR3 nucleotides read TGTGCCAGCAGTGACTTACTAGAGCCAGATACGCAGTATTTT. This translates into CASSDLLEPDTQYF.

The rearrangement uses TRBV27 and TRBJ2-7; 9 bases align to TRBD1. The CDR3 loop spans 13 amino acids. The V gene's germline CDR1 is MNHEY and CDR2 SMNVEV (reference sequence). J gave up 5 bases and V 3 bases, and 2 bases lay outside the gene matches. The CDR3 region has the DNA TGTGCCAGCAGTTTCTGGACAGGGGACGAGCAGTACTTC. Its translation is CASSFWTGDEQYF.

The rearrangement links TRBV7-9 to TRBJ2-5, with 8 nucleotides matching TRBD2. From germline, CDR1 is SEHNR and CDR2 FQNEAQ (reference sequence). V shed 5 bases and J 5 bases; nucleotides not matched to a gene: 10. This CDR3 comprises 15 residues. The CDR3 DNA sequence: TGTGCCAGCAGCCTGCTAGCGGGTCCGGCCGAGACCCAGTACTTC. Residues: CASSLLAGPAETQYF. The whole variable domain, remainder taken from reference TRBV7-9 and TRBJ2-5, is DTGVSQNPRHKITKRGQNVTFRCDPISEHNRLYWYRQTLGQGPEFLTYFQNEAQLEKSRLLSDRFSAERPKGSFSTLEIQRTEQGDSAMYLCASSLLAGPAETQYFGPGTRLLVL.

This sequence joins TRBV6-5 and TRBJ2-7; 7 nucleotides align to TRBD1. The germline CDR1 and CDR2 sequences are MNHEY and SVGAGI. The CDR3 spans 15 residues. J was trimmed by 2 bases and V by 4 bases; bases with no gene match: 8. The CDR3 is CASSLQGPPPYEQYF. The CDR3 region has the DNA TGTGCCAGCAGTTTACAGGGGCCACCGCCCTACGAGCAGTACTTC.

The gene calls are TRBV13 and TRBJ2-1; perhaps TRBD1 as D (5 bases). The germline V gene has CDR1 PRHDT and CDR2 FYEKMQ (reference sequence). Trimming removed 6 bases at V and 0 bases at J, with 12 bases between. The CDR3 spans 15 residues. DNA for the CDR3: TGTGCCAGCAGGCCCCAAGGACACTCCTACAATGAGCAGTTCTTC. Translated: CASRPQGHSYNEQFF.

Concerning this clone itself: Other DNA sequences in this specimen translate into the identical CDR3. The CDR3 sequence: CASSLASGGAYNEQFF. In DNA, the CDR3 is TGTGCCAGCAGCTTGGCTAGCGGGGGGGCCTACAATGAGCAGTTCTTC. The chain recombines TRBV5-6 with TRBJ2-1; 12 nucleotides agree with TRBD2. Germline V gene sequence: CDR1 SGHDT, CDR2 YYEEEE. This CDR3 comprises 16 residues. Unmatched junction bases numbered 0, after V lost 0 bases and J lost 2 bases.

The chain carries TRBV6-5 and TRBJ1-2, with a possible D match to TRBD1 (5 bases). This CDR3 is 14 amino acids long. The germline V gene encodes CDR1 MNHEY and CDR2 SVGAGI. V lost 5 bases, J lost 4 bases, and 14 bases lay in between. CDR3 coding DNA: TGTGCCAGCAGTCCTCGGGAGGGACGCTATGGCTACACCTTC. It codes for CASSPREGRYGYTF.